The entry below gives a single TCR beta chain sequence along with its context. The antigen is undetermined. The sample comes from a study of shared clonotypes between healthy human individuals. General study findings and limits: Genetic and exposure-history diversity was limited by the small donor number. Tissue TCR repertoires likely differ from these blood-only repertoires.

Among the donors, all were Caucasian adults who lived in Nashville, Tennessee. The CDR3 has 14 amino acids. Germline CDR1 reads SGHNT; CDR2 reads YYREEE (reference sequence). J gave up 5 bases and V 4 bases, and 8 bases lay outside the gene matches. Method: immunoSEQ multiplex PCR; TCRdb's copy keeps in-frame clones and lacks some. The data contain around 240,000 clones, 65% to 70% of them singletons. The sequence was obtained from a man aged 25-45 years in good health. The gene calls are TRBV5-4 and TRBJ2-5; 7 bases agree with TRBD2. Sequencing was performed on memory CD4+ T cells sorted from blood. The sample's subset: CD45RA-negative fraction. The CDR3, as DNA: TGTGCCAGCAGCACGGGACTACCCGGGGAGACCCAGTACTTC. Protein sequence: CASSTGLPGETQYF.